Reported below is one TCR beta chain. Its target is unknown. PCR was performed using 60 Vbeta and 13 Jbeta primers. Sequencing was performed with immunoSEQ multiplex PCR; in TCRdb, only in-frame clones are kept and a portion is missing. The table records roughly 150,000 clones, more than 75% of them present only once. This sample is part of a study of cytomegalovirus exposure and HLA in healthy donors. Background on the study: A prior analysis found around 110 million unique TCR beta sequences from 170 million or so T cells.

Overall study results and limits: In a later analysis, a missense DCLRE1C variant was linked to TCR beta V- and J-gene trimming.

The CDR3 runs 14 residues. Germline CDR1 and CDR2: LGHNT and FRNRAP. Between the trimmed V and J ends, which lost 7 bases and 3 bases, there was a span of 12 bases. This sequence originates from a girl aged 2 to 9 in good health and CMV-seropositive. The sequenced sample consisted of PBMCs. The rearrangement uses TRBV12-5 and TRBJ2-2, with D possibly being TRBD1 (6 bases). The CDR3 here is CASAPGHDTGELFF. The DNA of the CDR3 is TGTGCTAGTGCCCCGGGACATGACACCGGGGAGCTGTTTTTT.